The 4 T cell receptor beta chains presented below share a single source sample, sequenced in a study of cytomegalovirus exposure and HLA in healthy donors. Use of 60 Vbeta and 13 Jbeta primers characterized the PCR. Measured with immunoSEQ multiplex PCR; TCRdb has only the in-frame clones, and not every one. There are roughly 120,000 clones in the sample; under 85% occur only once, and over 7.5% lies in the top ten. Sequencing was done on a sample of PBMCs. Receptor source: a middle-aged man in good health and CMV-seronegative.

The gene calls are TRBV19 and TRBJ2-1, with 7 positions matching TRBD1. The germline V gene has CDR1 LNHDA and CDR2 SQIVND (reference sequence). J gave up 2 bases and V 7 bases, and 2 bases lay outside the gene matches. The CDR3 is 13 residues long. CDR3: CASNRGPYNEQFF. The CDR3 DNA reads as TGTGCCAGTAACAGGGGACCCTACAATGAGCAGTTCTTC.

The V and J genes are TRBV29-1 and TRBJ1-1, with D possibly being TRBD1 (5 bases). The ends were cut back, 1 base at V and 1 base at J, with 13 bases in the middle. The CDR3 length is 15 residues. Looked up from germline, CDR1 is SQVTM and CDR2 is ANQGSEA. CDR3 loop: CSVEAVGRGNTEAFF. Here the CDR3 DNA reads TGCAGCGTTGAAGCGGTAGGGAGGGGGAACACTGAAGCTTTCTTT.

J is TRBJ1-2 and V is TRBV5-1; 7 bases match TRBD1. The CDR3 spans 18 residues. CDR1 SGHRS and CDR2 YFSETQ come from the germline V gene. Losses at the gene ends were 4 bases for V and 4 bases for J; bases not matched to a gene: 19. CDR3 coding DNA: TGCGCCAGCAGCCAACTGGGACAGCACGACCGTCGAACCTATGGCTACACCTTC. Translated: CASSQLGQHDRRTYGYTF.

The chain recombines TRBV2 with TRBJ2-5, with 10 bases aligning to TRBD1. Unmatched junction bases numbered 7, after V lost 4 bases and J lost 5 bases. The CDR3 totals 15 residues. In germline, CDR1 is SNHLY, CDR2 FYNNEI. The CDR3 sequence: CASSVRQGAGETQYF. DNA for the CDR3: TGTGCCAGCAGTGTCCGACAGGGGGCAGGGGAGACCCAGTACTTC.